Following are 19 T cell receptor beta chains from one sample sequenced in a study of blood T cell repertoires in COVID-19. Generated by immunoSEQ multiplex PCR, the TCRdb table keeps only in-frame clones and is missing some. Of 120,000 to 150,000 clones in the sample, 70% to 90% were seen once. Sequenced material: peripheral blood. All receptors derive from a woman between 40 and 55 years old with active or convalescent COVID-19.

The genes are TRBV24-1 and TRBJ2-1, with 13 positions matching TRBD2. This CDR3 is built from 22 residues. Germline CDR1 KGHDR, CDR2 SFDVKD. The V segment lost 6 bases and the J segment 4 bases; nucleotides outside the gene matches: 23. The CDR3 reads CATSSTAKSTKPGLAGYNEQFF. Here the CDR3 DNA reads TGTGCCACCAGTTCCACAGCAAAATCTACAAAACCGGGACTAGCGGGATACAATGAGCAGTTCTTC.

This clone was counted once. The genes are TRBV9 and TRBJ1-2; 10 bases match TRBD1. Trimming took 3 bases from V and 5 from J; bases not matched to a gene: 1. The CDR3 runs 13 residues. CDR1 SGDLS and CDR2 YYNGEE come from the germline V gene. The CDR3 coding sequence is TGTGCCAGCAGCGGGACAGGGGGATATGGCTACACCTTC. It yields the protein CASSGTGGYGYTF.

CDR3: CASSPGGSYEQYF. In DNA, the CDR3 is TGCGCCAGCAGCCCCGGGGGGTCCTACGAGCAGTACTTC. The rearrangement links TRBV4-1 to TRBJ2-7, with 7 bases that match TRBD2. The V and J ends lost 4 bases and 1 base, in that order; junction bases with no gene match: 1. Germline lookup yields CDR1 MGHRA and CDR2 YSYEKL. This CDR3 has 13 amino acids.

The rearrangement uses TRBV28 and TRBJ1-5, with D tentatively TRBD1 (5 bases). Trimming stripped 6 bases from V and 7 bases from J, with 19 bases between. This CDR3 is built from 15 residues. Looked up from germline, CDR1 is MDHEN and CDR2 is SYDVKM. Here the CDR3 DNA reads TGTGCCAGCAGACTTCCGGGACTGGGTGGGCAGCCCCAGCATTTT. Its protein is CASRLPGLGGQPQHF.

The chain couples TRBV5-1 to TRBJ2-5; no clear D gene. V dropped 8 bases and J dropped 5 bases, with 19 bases sitting between them. CDR1 SGHRS and CDR2 YFSETQ come from the germline V gene. The length of the CDR3 is 14 residues. CDR3 nucleotide sequence: TGCGCCAGTTCTCTCCTGTGGGCGCGTGAGACCCAGTACTTC. Amino acid sequence: CASSLLWARETQYF.

In this sample, this clone turned up once. V gene TRBV28 combines with J gene TRBJ1-6; D is unclear. Germline CDR1 and CDR2: MDHEN and SYDVKM. This CDR3 has 10 amino acids. V dropped 6 bases and J dropped 14 bases, with 8 bases sitting between them. CDR3 amino acids: CASSSGSLHF. In DNA, the CDR3 is TGTGCCAGCAGCTCCGGTTCCCTCCACTTT.

This chain connects TRBV15 to TRBJ1-5; maybe TRBD1 (5 bases). This CDR3 has 16 amino acids. CDR1 and CDR2 (germline): LNHNV, YYDKDF (reference sequence). V was trimmed by 3 bases and J by 2 bases, leaving 14 bases between them. CDR3 DNA: TGTGCCACCAGCAGGGGGGGGGAGGCAGGCAATCAGCCCCAGCATTTT. Encoded protein: CATSRGGEAGNQPQHF.

The chain uses TRBV28 and TRBJ1-1, with D maybe TRBD1 (6 bases). The CDR3 is made up of 16 amino acids. Between the trimmed V and J ends, which lost 4 bases and 1 base, there was a span of 16 bases. CDR1 and CDR2 from the germline V gene are MDHEN and SYDVKM. CDR3: CASSYGIGQTNTEAFF. The CDR3 DNA sequence: TGTGCCAGCAGTTACGGTATAGGACAGACGAACACTGAAGCTTTCTTT.

The chain joins TRBV6-2 or TRBV6-3 to TRBJ2-2, with 7 bases aligning to TRBD1. This CDR3 has 14 residues. J lost 8 bases, V lost 5 bases, and 8 bases had no gene match. In germline, CDR1 is MNHEY, CDR2 SVGEGT. The CDR3 coding sequence is TGTGCCAGCAGTCGGCAGGGGGTGTCAGGGGAGCTGTTTTTT. Amino acids: CASSRQGVSGELFF.

The chain has TRBV16 and TRBJ1-1, with D unclear. In germline, CDR1 is KGHSY, CDR2 FQNENV. This CDR3 has 18 residues. Trimming removed 4 bases at V and 5 bases at J, with 26 bases between. The CDR3 reads CASSRASSGSRRRTEAFF. The CDR3 DNA reads as TGTGCCAGCAGCCGCGCCTCATCGGGGAGCAGAAGACGAACTGAAGCTTTCTTT.

This clone has only one observation. The V gene is TRBV27, the J gene TRBJ2-1; possibly TRBD2 for D (6 bases). Germline V gene sequence: CDR1 MNHEY, CDR2 SMNVEV (reference sequence). The CDR3 is made up of 16 amino acids. V was shortened by 7 bases and J by 6 bases, with 22 bases between the two germline ends. The CDR3 reads CASKEVQAGRRNEQFF. CDR3 sequence (DNA): TGTGCCAGCAAAGAAGTCCAAGCGGGCCGACGCAATGAGCAGTTCTTC.

The V gene is TRBV15, the J gene TRBJ2-5, with D perhaps TRBD1 (5 bases). There are 14 residues in the CDR3. Germline values: CDR1 LNHNV, CDR2 YYDKDF (reference sequence). The ends were cut back, 5 bases at V and 5 bases at J, with 15 bases in the middle. CDR3 amino acids: CATSYSGRWETQYF. The CDR3 DNA follows: TGTGCCACCAGCTACTCAGGGCGGTGGGAGACCCAGTACTTC.

This chain connects TRBV19 to TRBJ1-2; possibly TRBD1 for D (6 bases). Germline lookup yields CDR1 LNHDA and CDR2 SQIVND (reference sequence). Trimming cost V 10 bases and J 5 bases, with 20 bases left between them. CDR3 length: 14 residues. CDR3 in DNA: TGTGCCACCAAGGAGACAGGTCTGAAGTATGGCTACACCTTC. This encodes CATKETGLKYGYTF.

By sample share, this clone is large. The CDR3 sequence: CACNRGGGYTF. In DNA, the CDR3 is TGTGCCTGTAACAGGGGAGGTGGCTACACCTTC. The rearrangement joins TRBV30 to TRBJ1-2; 7 nucleotides line up with TRBD1. The germline V gene encodes CDR1 GTSNPN and CDR2 SVGIG (reference sequence). V was pared by 6 bases and J by 7 bases, with 5 bases of the junction left unmatched. The CDR3 is made up of 11 amino acids.

CDR3: CASSRRVSSYNEQFF. CDR3 DNA sequence: TGTGCCAGCAGCCGCAGGGTGAGCTCCTACAATGAGCAGTTCTTC. V is TRBV5-4 and J is TRBJ2-1, with D possibly being TRBD1 (5 bases). CDR1 is SGHNT, CDR2 YYREEE, per germline (reference sequence). The CDR3 length is 15 residues. V lost 4 bases to trimming and J lost 0 bases, with 11 bases between them.

J is TRBJ1-5 and V is TRBV7-2; D uncertain. In germline, CDR1 is SGHTA, CDR2 FQGNSA. The CDR3 has 15 residues. Trimming removed 1 base at V and 6 bases at J, with 13 bases between. In DNA, the CDR3 is TGTGCCAGCAGCTTAGGGTTCAGCGGTACTCAGCCCCAGCATTTT. The encoded protein is CASSLGFSGTQPQHF.

The V and J genes are TRBV28 and TRBJ2-1, with a possible D match to TRBD1 (6 bases). V was pared by 8 bases and J by 6 bases, with 20 bases between. The CDR3 is made up of 15 amino acids. Germline V gene lookup returns CDR1 MDHEN and CDR2 SYDVKM. The CDR3 is CASDSQGEDVNEQFF. CDR3 nucleotides: TGTGCCAGCGACTCACAGGGAGAGGACGTCAATGAGCAGTTCTTC.

The chain employs TRBV11-3 and TRBJ2-1; 9 nucleotides agree with TRBD2. Germline V gene data show CDR1 as SGHNT and CDR2 as YENEEA. The CDR3 is made up of 15 amino acids. V lost 1 base, J lost 5 bases, and 3 bases stayed unmatched. CDR3 sequence reads: CASSLGAGGHNEQFF. Written as DNA, the CDR3 is TGTGCCAGCAGCTTAGGGGCGGGGGGGCACAATGAGCAGTTCTTC.

The chain is built from TRBV6-5 and TRBJ2-7; 8 bases map to TRBD1. Losses at the gene ends were 7 bases for V and 6 bases for J; bases not matched to a gene: 5. The CDR3 extends over 12 amino acids. Germline CDR1 is MNHEY and CDR2 is SVGAGI. The CDR3 loop reads CASILQGGEQYF. CDR3 DNA: TGTGCCAGCATTCTACAGGGGGGCGAGCAGTACTTC.